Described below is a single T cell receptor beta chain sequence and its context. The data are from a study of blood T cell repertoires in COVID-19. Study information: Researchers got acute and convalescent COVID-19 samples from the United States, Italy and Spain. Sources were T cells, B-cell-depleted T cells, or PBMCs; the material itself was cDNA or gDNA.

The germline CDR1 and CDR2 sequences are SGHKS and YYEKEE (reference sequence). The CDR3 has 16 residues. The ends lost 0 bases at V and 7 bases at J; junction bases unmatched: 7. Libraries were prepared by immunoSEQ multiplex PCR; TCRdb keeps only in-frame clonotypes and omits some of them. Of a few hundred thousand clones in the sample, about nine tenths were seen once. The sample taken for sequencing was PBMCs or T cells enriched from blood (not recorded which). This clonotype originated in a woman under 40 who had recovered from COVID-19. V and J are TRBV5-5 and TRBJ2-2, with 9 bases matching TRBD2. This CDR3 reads CASSLGVLAGIGELFF. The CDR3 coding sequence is TGTGCCAGCAGCTTGGGTGTGCTAGCGGGGATCGGGGAGCTGTTTTTT.